Shown below are 20 T cell receptor beta chains from a single sample sequenced in a study of cytomegalovirus exposure and HLA in healthy donors. PCR used 60 Vbeta primers and 13 Jbeta primers. The data were produced by immunoSEQ multiplex PCR, yet TCRdb's version contains in-frame clones alone and is incomplete. The top ten clones hold approximately 3% of a sample with 95,000 to 130,000 clones, about 10% of them seen once. Specimen: PBMCs. The receptors derive from a man aged 25 to 45 in good health and CMV-seronegative.

This clone has only a few counts. The chain joins TRBV5-6 to TRBJ2-7; 7 positions match TRBD2. The V and J ends lost 4 bases and 3 bases, in that order; junction bases with no gene match: 7. This CDR3 region has 14 residues. CDR1 is SGHDT and CDR2 is YYEEEE in the germline V gene. CDR3 protein: CASSRGETVYEQYF. The CDR3 DNA reads as TGTGCCAGCAGCCGGGGGGAAACCGTCTACGAGCAGTACTTC.

The V and J genes are TRBV20-1 and TRBJ1-2; D ambiguous. Trimming shortened V by 4 bases and J by 8 bases, and 11 bases separated the two germline ends. The CDR3 consists of 11 residues. The germline gives CDR1 DFQATT, CDR2 SNEGSKA (reference sequence). The CDR3 spells CSAKRVLGYTF. In nucleotides, the CDR3 is TGCAGTGCTAAACGGGTTCTCGGCTACACCTTC.

The chain recombines TRBV6-5 with TRBJ2-5, with a possible D match to TRBD2 (6 bases). V was cut by 6 bases and J by 3 bases, with 17 bases left in between. CDR3 length equals 15 residues. Looked up from germline, CDR1 is MNHEY and CDR2 is SVGAGI. CDR3: CASRSHGGSKETQYF. CDR3 in DNA: TGTGCCAGCAGGTCCCACGGGGGATCCAAAGAGACCCAGTACTTC.

This clone has only a few counts. V and J are TRBV5-1 and TRBJ2-5, with 7 bases fitting TRBD1. The germline CDR1 and CDR2 sequences are SGHRS and YFSETQ. After removal of 2 bases from V and 1 base from J, the junction contained 2 bases not matched to a gene. This CDR3 is 14 amino acids long. CDR3 DNA sequence: TGCGCCAGCAGCTTACAGGGGACCCAAGAGACCCAGTACTTC. Amino acids: CASSLQGTQETQYF.

The rearrangement joins TRBV2 to TRBJ2-3; TRBD2 might be the D (6 bases). V was trimmed by 3 bases and J by 3 bases, leaving 10 bases between them. CDR1 and CDR2 (germline): SNHLY, FYNNEI. This CDR3 is 14 amino acids long. The CDR3 sequence is CASSDWRETDTQYF. In DNA form, the CDR3 reads TGTGCCAGCAGTGATTGGAGGGAGACAGATACGCAGTATTTT.

The rearrangement links TRBV9 to TRBJ1-3; TRBD1 aligns across 7 bases. The J segment lost 1 base and the V segment lost 2 bases, leaving 6 bases of the junction unmatched. The germline CDR1 and CDR2 sequences are SGDLS and YYNGEE. The CDR3 contains 16 residues. The CDR3 protein is CASSVTGQWSGNTIYF. The CDR3 DNA reads as TGTGCCAGCAGCGTGACGGGACAGTGGTCTGGAAACACCATATATTTT.

V gene TRBV12-5 combines with J gene TRBJ1-2; D not certain. The CDR3 length is 13 residues. Deletions cut 0 bases from V and 6 bases from J, with 8 bases between. Germline lookup yields CDR1 LGHNT and CDR2 FRNRAP. The CDR3 bases are TGTGCTAGTGGTTTGGTTAGTCGAGATGGCTACACCTTC. Its translation is CASGLVSRDGYTF.

This clone has just a few counts. The chain employs TRBV5-5 and TRBJ2-2, with D perhaps TRBD2 (6 bases). The germline V gene encodes CDR1 SGHKS and CDR2 YYEKEE (reference sequence). This CDR3 is 16 amino acids long. Trimming cost V 2 bases and J 0 bases, with 11 bases left between them. The CDR3 is CASSFFGGTNTGELFF. The CDR3 DNA follows: TGTGCCAGCAGCTTTTTCGGGGGTACGAACACCGGGGAGCTGTTTTTT.

V usage is TRBV6-1 and J usage is TRBJ2-7; unclear D gene. This CDR3 region has 14 residues. Between the trimmed V and J ends, which lost 7 bases and 0 bases, there was a span of 13 bases. CDR1 and CDR2 (germline): MNHNS, SASEGT. DNA for the CDR3: TGTGCCAGCAACCCCGGTAGGAGCTCCTACGAGCAGTACTTC. Amino acids: CASNPGRSSYEQYF.

V gene TRBV5-5 combines with J gene TRBJ2-5; 12 nucleotides match TRBD2. The junction had 4 bases not matched to a gene; V was cut back by 0 bases and J by 10 bases. CDR3 length: 14 residues. The germline CDR1 and CDR2 sequences are SGHKS and YYEKEE (reference sequence). The CDR3 loop is CASSLASGRAVQYF. Written as DNA, the CDR3 is TGTGCCAGCAGCTTGGCTAGCGGGAGGGCCGTCCAGTACTTC.

This clone was found a few times. This chain connects TRBV5-4 to TRBJ1-4; 12 bases align to TRBD1. This CDR3 comprises 15 residues. V trimming: 4 bases; J trimming: 7 bases; junction bases outside the gene matches: 5. Germline CDR1 is SGHNT and CDR2 is YYREEE (reference sequence). The CDR3 spells CASSLPGQGAEKLFF. For the CDR3, the DNA is TGTGCCAGCAGCCTCCCGGGACAGGGGGCTGAAAAACTGTTTTTT.

This clone has only a few counts. V gene TRBV7-9 combines with J gene TRBJ2-7; TRBD2 matches at 13 bases. Germline V gene data show CDR1 as SEHNR and CDR2 as FQNEAQ (reference sequence). This CDR3 spans 14 amino acids. Trimming removed 5 bases from V and 2 bases from J; junction bases left unmatched: 0. The CDR3 DNA sequence: TGTGCCAGCAGCGGGACTAGCGGGGCCTACGAGCAGTACTTC. Its translation is CASSGTSGAYEQYF.

Only a few counts were recorded for this clone. The chain carries TRBV7-6 and TRBJ2-3, with D tentatively TRBD2 (5 bases). The CDR3 spans 15 residues. CDR1 is SGHVS, CDR2 FNYEAQ, per germline. V lost 0 bases, J lost 2 bases, and 9 bases lay in between. This chain's CDR3 is CASSLAGLFTDTQYF. The DNA of the CDR3 is TGTGCCAGCAGCTTAGCAGGACTGTTCACAGATACGCAGTATTTT.

There are a few counts of this clone. V and J are TRBV18 and TRBJ1-6, with D possibly being TRBD1 (5 bases). Trimming took 4 bases from V and 5 from J, leaving 9 bases between them. The CDR3 covers 14 residues. Germline CDR1 KGHSH, CDR2 LQKENI. CDR3: CASSLTGDNSPLHF. In nucleotides, the CDR3 is TGTGCCAGCTCACTCACGGGGGATAATTCACCCCTCCACTTT.

This clone was counted between two and nine times. In DNA, the CDR3 is TGCAGTGCTAGAGATAATACGCAGTATTTT. Translating gives CSARDNTQYF. The chain recombines TRBV20-1 with TRBJ2-3; D is unclear. This CDR3 spans 10 amino acids. V lost 0 bases to trimming and J lost 7 bases, with 2 bases between them. Germline-derived CDR1 and CDR2 are DFQATT and SNEGSKA (reference sequence).

The chain recombines TRBV29-1 with TRBJ2-7; D might be TRBD1 (6 bases). The germline CDR1 and CDR2 sequences are SQVTM and ANQGSEA. The CDR3 contains 13 residues. Between the trimmed V and J ends, which lost 3 bases and 5 bases, there was a span of 14 bases. CDR3 coding DNA: TGCAGCGTTGATAATAGGGGGAACGACGAGCAGTACTTC. Amino acid sequence: CSVDNRGNDEQYF.

DNA of the CDR3: TGCGCCAGCAGCCCATTGACTAGCGGGAGTCTCTACGAGCAGTACTTC. It yields the protein CASSPLTSGSLYEQYF. V usage is TRBV4-1 and J usage is TRBJ2-7, with 12 bases lining up with TRBD2. CDR1 and CDR2 from the germline V gene are MGHRA and YSYEKL. V dropped 4 bases and J dropped 3; count of bases not matched to a gene: 7. This CDR3 comprises 16 residues.

The chain employs TRBV6-5 and TRBJ2-1; TRBD2 is a possible D gene (6 bases). The V end lost 3 bases, the J end lost 0 bases, and 12 bases lay between the germline ends. CDR1 MNHEY and CDR2 SVGAGI come from the germline V gene. The length of the CDR3 is 16 residues. The DNA of the CDR3 is TGTGCCAGCAGTTATGATACGGGACTCTCCTACAATGAGCAGTTCTTC. It yields the protein CASSYDTGLSYNEQFF.

This chain uses TRBV2 with TRBJ2-4; D gene ambiguous. V was cut by 1 base and J by 0 bases, with 7 bases left in between. Looked up from germline, CDR1 is SNHLY and CDR2 is FYNNEI. The CDR3 extends over 15 amino acids. The CDR3 DNA reads as TGTGCCAGCAGTGAAGACAGAGTAGCCAAAAACATTCAGTACTTC. Encoded protein: CASSEDRVAKNIQYF.

The chain combines TRBV5-8 with TRBJ2-6; D unresolved. The germline V gene has CDR1 SGHTS and CDR2 YDEGEE. The V end was cut by 3 bases, the J end by 0 bases, with 7 bases between. The CDR3 length is 15 residues. As DNA, the CDR3 is TGTGCCAGCAGCTATCGGAGCTCTGGGGCCAACGTCCTGACTTTC. Amino acid sequence: CASSYRSSGANVLTF.